This T cell receptor beta chain was identified during a study of HIV-infected children after antiretroviral therapy interruption. For the study at large: Weeks 0, 48 and 150 were sampled under continuous treatment.

This clonotype was observed a few times. The TCR library was built from RNA with a 3' RACE protocol and unique molecular identifiers. Each CDR3 protein gets one entry after TCRdb re-called the 3' RACE reads with MiXCR. Of 40,000 to 50,000 distinct CDR3 sequences listed, around 4% were seen once; the top ten hold about 0.7%. Treatment indicated: PENTA 11 planned treatment interruption arm or continuous ART arm. The specimen comprised CD45RA+ CD4+ T cells from PBMCs, pooled from several time points, sampled from a donor given antiretroviral therapy, either interrupted or continuous. Indicated subset: naive CD4+ CD45RA+ CD45RO- T cells. The clonotype originates from a pool of human donors with HIV.

Written as DNA, the CDR3 is TGTGCCTGGAGAGGGACAGGGGAGGCTACCCAGCATTTT. Protein: CAWRGTGEATQHF. This chain links TRBV30 with TRBJ1-5; the match to TRBD1 covers 10 bases. After removal of 3 bases from V and 11 bases from J, the junction contained 7 bases not matched to a gene. Germline V lookup: CDR1 GTSNPN, CDR2 SVGIG (reference sequence). The CDR3 has 13 residues.